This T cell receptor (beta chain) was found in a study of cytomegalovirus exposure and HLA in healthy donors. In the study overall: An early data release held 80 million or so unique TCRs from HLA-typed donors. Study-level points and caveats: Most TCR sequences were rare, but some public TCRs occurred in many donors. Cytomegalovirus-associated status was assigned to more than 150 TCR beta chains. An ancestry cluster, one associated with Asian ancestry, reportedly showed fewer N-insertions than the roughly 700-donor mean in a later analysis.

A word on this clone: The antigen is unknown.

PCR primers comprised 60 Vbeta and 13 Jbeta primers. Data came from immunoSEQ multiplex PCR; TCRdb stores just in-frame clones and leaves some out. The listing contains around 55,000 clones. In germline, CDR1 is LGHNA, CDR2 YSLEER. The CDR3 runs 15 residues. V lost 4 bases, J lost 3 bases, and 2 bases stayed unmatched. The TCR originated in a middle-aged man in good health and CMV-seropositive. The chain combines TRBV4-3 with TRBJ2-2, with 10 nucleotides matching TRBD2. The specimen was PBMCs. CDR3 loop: CASSPAGGDTGELFF. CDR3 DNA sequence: TGCGCCAGCAGCCCAGCGGGAGGGGACACCGGGGAGCTGTTTTTT.